A single sample gave rise to the 31 T cell receptor beta chains below, sequenced in a study of blood T cells in healthy people across ages. Then a second PCR, running about 7 to 11 cycles, was carried out with a sample-barcoded 5' primer and a J-beta primer mix. In TCRdb, the 5' RACE reads were re-called with MiXCR into one record per CDR3 protein. The sample holds nearly 800,000 distinct CDR3 sequences, more than 20% seen once. These sequences were also reported in another study, on T cells of mothers and their children.

Sample: blood. These receptor sequences come from a boy aged 5-17 years in good health.

This clonotype was observed a handful of times. The chain couples TRBV9 to TRBJ2-2; D may be TRBD1 (6 bases). In germline, CDR1 is SGDLS, CDR2 YYNGEE. V lost 0 bases and J 4 bases, leaving 10 bases between the germline ends. This CDR3 comprises 15 residues. This chain's CDR3 is CASSVATGSTGELFF. The CDR3 bases are TGTGCCAGCAGCGTAGCTACAGGGAGCACCGGGGAGCTGTTTTTT.

This chain connects TRBV3-1 to TRBJ2-3, with D perhaps matching TRBD2 (6 bases). The CDR3 loop spans 18 amino acids. V gave up 4 bases and J gave up 2 bases, with 22 bases separating them. Germline V gene lookup returns CDR1 LGHDT and CDR2 YNNKEL (reference sequence). The CDR3 spells CASSRYPWSGLHTDTQYF. Written as DNA, the CDR3 is TGTGCCAGCAGCCGATACCCCTGGTCGGGACTTCACACAGATACGCAGTATTTT.

This clonotype was observed a handful of times. The J gene is TRBJ1-6, the V gene TRBV12-3 or TRBV12-4; TRBD1 is a possible D gene (5 bases). V dropped 7 bases and J dropped 6 bases, with 16 bases sitting between them. This CDR3 comprises 15 residues. For the CDR3, the DNA is TGTGCCAGCATCGGAGGGGCGCTTATTAATTCACCCCTCCACTTT. Translated, it gives CASIGGALINSPLHF.

The gene calls are TRBV6-6 and TRBJ2-1; 7 positions agree with TRBD2. CDR1 and CDR2 from the germline V gene are MNHNY and SVGAGI (reference sequence). This CDR3 has 15 residues. V shed 6 bases, J shed 7 bases, and the junction held 12 bases outside the gene matches. DNA for the CDR3: TGTGCCAGCAGCCATCGGACGGGGGGAGGGAATGAGCAGTTCTTC. Translating gives CASSHRTGGGNEQFF.

This clonotype was picked up one time. J is TRBJ2-3 and V is TRBV24-1, with no clear D. Per germline, CDR1 KGHDR and CDR2 SFDVKD. With 1 base removed from V and 0 bases from J, the gap between germline ends came to 10 bases. The CDR3 consists of 16 residues. CDR3 DNA: TGTGCCACCAGTGATTTTCCGGTTAGAAGCACAGATACGCAGTATTTT. It is translated as CATSDFPVRSTDTQYF.

The chain recombines TRBV28 with TRBJ2-5; 7 bases agree with TRBD1. The DNA end lines up better with TRBJ2-7; the J call may be wrong. This CDR3 contains 13 residues. The germline CDR1 and CDR2 sequences are MDHEN and SYDVKM. The CDR3 is CATLNRGPYEQYF. CDR3 in DNA: TGTGCCACGTTAAATAGGGGGCCCTACGAGCAGTACTTC.

The rearrangement joins TRBV18 to TRBJ2-7; a possible D gene is TRBD1 (6 bases). CDR1 is KGHSH and CDR2 is LQKENI in the germline V gene. This CDR3 region has 13 residues. Trimming left V 2 bases short and J 5 bases short, with 10 bases between. CDR3 in amino acids: CASSPNRDNEQYF. CDR3 in DNA: TGTGCCAGCTCACCAAACAGGGACAACGAGCAGTACTTC.

In this sample, this clonotype turned up a few times. The chain links TRBV29-1 to TRBJ1-1; no definite D call. V was clipped by 4 bases and J by 1 base, with 16 bases between them. Germline CDR1 reads SQVTM; CDR2 reads ANQGSEA. The CDR3 runs 15 residues. Here the CDR3 reads CSVVNPKAGNTEAFF. Here the CDR3 DNA reads TGCAGCGTTGTTAACCCAAAGGCCGGGAACACTGAAGCTTTCTTT. Together with reference TRBV29-1 and TRBJ1-1, the CDR3 gives the full variable domain: SAVISQKPSRDICQRGTSLTIQCQVDSQVTMMFWYRQQPGQSLTLIATANQGSEATYESGFVIDKFPISRPNLTFSTLTVSNMSPEDSSIYLCSVVNPKAGNTEAFFGQGTRLTVV.

This rearrangement joins TRBV20-1 to TRBJ2-5; D not certain. The end of the DNA aligns better with TRBJ2-7, so the J call may be wrong. The CDR3 is 13 residues long. CDR1 and CDR2 from the germline V gene are DFQATT and SNEGSKA (reference sequence). CDR3 in amino acids: CSARDRIAYEQYF. The DNA of the CDR3 is TGCAGTGCTAGAGATAGGATAGCCTACGAGCAGTACTTC.

V usage is TRBV20-1 and J usage is TRBJ1-1, with D possibly TRBD1 on 6 matching bases. This CDR3 is 17 amino acids long. The germline V gene encodes CDR1 DFQATT and CDR2 SNEGSKA (reference sequence). Between the trimmed V and J ends, which lost 0 bases and 0 bases, there was a span of 17 bases. The chain's CDR3 is CSARDRRQGRMNTEAFF. In DNA, the CDR3 is TGCAGTGCTAGAGATCGTAGGCAGGGGAGGATGAACACTGAAGCTTTCTTT.

The chain links TRBV6-2 or TRBV6-3 to TRBJ2-7; no definite D call. V shed 2 bases and J shed 2 bases, with 4 bases lying between them. CDR3 length: 12 residues. Germline CDR1 reads MNHEY; CDR2 reads SVGEGT. CDR3 nucleotide sequence: TGTGCCAGCAGTTACGCAGCCTACGAGCAGTACTTC. Protein sequence: CASSYAAYEQYF.

V gene TRBV19 combines with J gene TRBJ2-1; D possibly corresponds to TRBD2 (5 bases). This CDR3 region has 14 residues. V was pared by 5 bases and J by 4 bases, with 12 bases between. Germline CDR1 LNHDA, CDR2 SQIVND (reference sequence). CDR3: CASSYEGLYNEQFF. The CDR3 region has the DNA TGTGCCAGTAGTTACGAGGGTCTTTACAATGAGCAGTTCTTC.

The V gene is TRBV4-2, the J gene TRBJ2-5, with 11 bases identical to TRBD2. V lost 0 bases to trimming and J lost 5 bases; unmatched junction nucleotides: 8. This CDR3 is built from 17 residues. Germline lookup yields CDR1 LGHNA and CDR2 YNFKEQ. DNA of the CDR3: TGTGCCAGCAGCCAAGATCAGTCTAGCGGGGGGTGGGAGACCCAGTACTTC. Protein sequence: CASSQDQSSGGWETQYF.

This clonotype occurred a few times. The chain uses TRBV4-1 and TRBJ2-7; no clear D. The end of the DNA is better explained by TRBJ2-1, so the J call may be wrong. The CDR3 runs to 14 residues. The germline V gene has CDR1 MGHRA and CDR2 YSYEKL. CDR3 in amino acids: CASSQGSLGNEQFF. The DNA for the CDR3 is TGCGCCAGCAGCCAAGGTTCTTTGGGGAATGAGCAGTTCTTC.

In this sample, this clonotype turned up a few times. The J gene is TRBJ2-1, the V gene TRBV28; D gene uncertain. The J call may be in error: the DNA end matches TRBJ2-7 better. Per the germline V gene, CDR1 is MDHEN and CDR2 is SYDVKM. The CDR3 consists of 15 residues. CDR3 coding DNA: TGTGCCAGCAGTTTATTAGGGCAGGCGACCTACGAGCAGTACTTC. Translation: CASSLLGQATYEQYF.

The gene calls are TRBV7-9 and TRBJ2-5; D ambiguous. CDR3 length equals 12 residues. V lost 1 base, J lost 5 bases, and 5 bases lay in between. Germline values: CDR1 SEHNR, CDR2 FQNEAQ (reference sequence). This CDR3 reads CASSLVMETQYF. The DNA of the CDR3 is TGTGCCAGCAGCTTAGTGATGGAGACCCAGTACTTC.

The chain links TRBV29-1 to TRBJ2-3; maybe TRBD1 (5 bases). Germline V gene sequence: CDR1 SQVTM, CDR2 ANQGSEA. The ends were cut back, 4 bases at V and 6 bases at J, with 5 bases in the middle. This CDR3 has 10 residues. The CDR3 sequence is CSVAGDTQYF. The CDR3 coding sequence is TGCAGCGTTGCAGGGGATACGCAGTATTTT.

The rearrangement joins TRBV7-2 to TRBJ1-2; unclear D gene. CDR1 and CDR2 from the germline V gene are SGHTA and FQGNSA. The CDR3 is 14 amino acids. Trimming took off 8 bases at V and 0 bases at J, with 13 bases between the two ends. The CDR3 nucleotides are TGTGCCAGCTCCCTAGAGACCTCTAACTATGGCTACACCTTC. Translating it yields CASSLETSNYGYTF. Full variable domain (rest looked up from reference TRBV7-2 and TRBJ1-2): GAGVSQSPSNKVTEKGKDVELRCDPISGHTALYWYRQSLGQGLEFLIYFQGNSAPDKSGLPSDRFSAERTGGSVSTLTIQRTQQEDSAVYLCASSLETSNYGYTFGSGTRLTVV.

CDR3 in amino acids: CASSSPAAGGPNTGELFF. The CDR3, as DNA: TGTGCCAGCAGTTCCCCCGCTGCTGGAGGGCCCAACACCGGGGAGCTGTTTTTT. This rearrangement joins TRBV28 to TRBJ2-2; D possibly corresponds to TRBD2 (6 bases). Between the trimmed V and J ends, which lost 4 bases and 2 bases, there was a span of 20 bases. The CDR3 contains 18 residues. Per germline, CDR1 MDHEN and CDR2 SYDVKM.

This clonotype has a count of ten or more. The chain carries TRBV5-5 and TRBJ1-4, with D unresolved. The V end lost 2 bases, the J end lost 3 bases, and 11 bases lay between the germline ends. Germline loops: CDR1 SGHKS, CDR2 YYEKEE (reference sequence). The CDR3 consists of 15 residues. The CDR3 DNA is TGTGCCAGCAGCTTCCAAAGCAGGTCTAATGAAAAACTGTTTTTT. This translates into CASSFQSRSNEKLFF.

The chain couples TRBV29-1 to TRBJ1-2; 12 bases align to TRBD1. The V gene's germline CDR1 is SQVTM and CDR2 ANQGSEA. The J segment lost 7 bases and the V segment lost 5 bases, leaving 5 bases of the junction unmatched. This CDR3 has 13 amino acids. Here the CDR3 DNA reads TGCAGCGTTACGCCGGGACAGGGGGCTGGCTACACCTTC. Its translation is CSVTPGQGAGYTF.

The V gene is TRBV5-1, the J gene TRBJ2-2; maybe TRBD1 (5 bases). The V gene lost 5 bases and the J gene lost 3 bases, with 14 bases spanning the gap. The germline CDR1 and CDR2 sequences are SGHRS and YFSETQ. The CDR3 has 15 amino acids. The CDR3 here is CASSPNRRDTGELFF. The CDR3 DNA sequence: TGCGCCAGCAGTCCCAACAGGCGAGACACCGGGGAGCTGTTTTTT.

This clonotype showed up many times. The junction does not match germline at one end; this may be a read error. Here the CDR3 DNA reads TGTGCCAGCTCACCGAAGGCGGACAGGGTAGTCTTC. Translation: CASSPKADRVVF. The chain carries TRBV18 and TRBJ2-4, with 8 nucleotides matching TRBD1. This CDR3 has 12 amino acids. Germline V gene sequence: CDR1 KGHSH, CDR2 LQKENI.

The chain has TRBV6-5 and TRBJ1-3, with D hard to call. Between the trimmed V and J ends, which lost 6 bases and 4 bases, there was a span of 13 bases. The germline V gene encodes CDR1 MNHEY and CDR2 SVGAGI. The CDR3 is made up of 14 amino acids. This CDR3 reads CASSSTAIGNTIYF. The CDR3 DNA reads TGTGCCAGCAGCTCCACAGCCATCGGAAACACCATATATTTT.

The chain combines TRBV12-3 or TRBV12-4 with TRBJ1-5, with D hard to call. V was pared by 3 bases and J by 4 bases, with 7 bases between. The CDR3 spans 13 residues. CDR3 nucleotide sequence: TGTGCCAGCAGTTTTGGTAAGAATCAGCCCCAGCATTTT. Translation: CASSFGKNQPQHF.

This clonotype was found many times. The chain has TRBV6-2 or TRBV6-3 and TRBJ2-7; 8 bases align to TRBD2. Germline CDR1 MNHEY, CDR2 SVGEGT. CDR3 length equals 13 residues. V lost 7 bases to trimming and J lost 9 bases; unmatched junction nucleotides: 11. CDR3 region: CASNNVAGSTQYF. CDR3 coding DNA: TGTGCCAGCAACAACGTAGCGGGGTCGACGCAGTACTTC.

This chain links TRBV7-9 with TRBJ1-1; 7 bases align to TRBD1. V gave up 5 bases and J gave up 6 bases; unmatched junction bases: 9. The germline gives CDR1 SEHNR, CDR2 FQNEAQ (reference sequence). This CDR3 comprises 14 residues. CDR3 amino acids: CASSADRRSSEAFF. Written as DNA, the CDR3 is TGTGCCAGCAGCGCGGACAGGAGGAGCTCTGAAGCTTTCTTT. The variable domain in full, completed from reference TRBV7-9 and TRBJ1-1, reads DTGVSQNPRHKITKRGQNVTFRCDPISEHNRLYWYRQTLGQGPEFLTYFQNEAQLEKSRLLSDRFSAERPKGSFSTLEIQRTEQGDSAMYLCASSADRRSSEAFFGQGTRLTVV.

The V and J genes are TRBV12-3 or TRBV12-4 and TRBJ2-5, with D possibly matching TRBD1 (6 bases). The CDR3 extends over 15 amino acids. The V end was cut by 7 bases, the J end by 0 bases, with 15 bases between. The DNA for the CDR3 is TGTGCCAGCACCAACCCGGGACACTACCAAGAGACCCAGTACTTC. It codes for CASTNPGHYQETQYF.

This clonotype was recorded at least ten times. This chain joins TRBV7-9 and TRBJ1-2, with 8 bases lining up with TRBD1. The CDR3 length is 11 residues. V lost 5 bases to trimming and J lost 7 bases; unmatched junction nucleotides: 0. In germline, CDR1 is SEHNR, CDR2 FQNEAQ (reference sequence). CDR3: CASSDRGGYTF. CDR3 in DNA: TGTGCCAGCAGCGACAGGGGTGGCTACACCTTC.

This clonotype was seen more than once but under ten times. The V and J genes are TRBV29-1 and TRBJ2-1; D gene ambiguous. This CDR3 is 13 amino acids long. Trimming took 6 bases from V and 2 from J, leaving 11 bases between them. Germline values: CDR1 SQVTM, CDR2 ANQGSEA. The CDR3 DNA reads as TGCAGCGTCCGAAACCTCGCCTACAATGAGCAGTTCTTC. Its protein product is CSVRNLAYNEQFF.

This clonotype was detected only a few times. This chain connects TRBV20-1 to TRBJ2-4; D remains unclear. Germline CDR1 reads DFQATT; CDR2 reads SNEGSKA (reference sequence). Trimming stripped 6 bases from V and 0 bases from J, with 9 bases between. The CDR3 extends over 13 amino acids. As DNA, the CDR3 is TGCAGTGCCGATGTACTAGCCAAAAACATTCAGTACTTC. Its protein product is CSADVLAKNIQYF.